The present T cell receptor beta chain was sequenced within a study of shared clonotypes between healthy human individuals. Profiled with immunoSEQ multiplex PCR; TCRdb holds only in-frame clones, not every one. The sample contains over 2 million clones, roughly 94% of which appear only once. Looked up from germline, CDR1 is LGHNA and CDR2 is YSLEER. Trimming stripped 1 base from V and 0 bases from J, with 10 bases between. CDR3 length: 16 amino acids. This TCR derives from a man aged 18 to 30 in good health. The chain couples TRBV4-3 to TRBJ1-3; no firm D call. Sequencing was done on a sample of naive CD4+ T cells sorted from blood. Specified subset: CD45RA+ positively selected. CDR3 in amino acids: CASSQVISDSGNTIYF. In DNA, the CDR3 is TGCGCCAGCAGCCAAGTTATCTCAGACTCTGGAAACACCATATATTTT.